A selection of T cell receptor beta chains follows, all from one sample in a study of low-dose radiotherapy and immunotherapy resistance in tumors. From the reads, TCRdb called clonotypes with MiXCR, one entry per CDR3 protein. The sample records tens of thousands of distinct CDR3 sequences, more than 8% being singletons. Specimen: PBMCs, collected before treatment. Receptors originate from a male donor with prostate cancer. Each CDR3 is given with its conserved first and last residue. The D gene is left open where the match is weak. Clone size is stated in some rows and not others, as once, few, many or a class when expanded.

J gene	D gene	clone size	V gene	CDR3 DNA	CDR3 protein
TRBJ1-1	TRBD1	many	TRBV7-2	TGTGCCAGCAGCTTAGGGACAGGGGTGAACACTGAAGCTTTCTTT	CASSLGTGVNTEAFF
TRBJ1-2	TRBD1	-	TRBV6-5	TGTGCCAGCAGTTACTCGTGGCGGCAGGGGGCCTATGGCTACACCTTC	CASSYSWRQGAYGYTF
TRBJ2-2	TRBD2	many	TRBV6-5	TGTGCCAGCAGTTACTCCGGGGGACTAGCGGGAGGGTACACCGGGGAGCTGTTTTTT	CASSYSGGLAGGYTGELFF
TRBJ2-7	-	-	TRBV19	TGTGCCAGTAGTCCGACAGGAGCTGCCAGGGAGCAGTACTTC	CASSPTGAAREQYF
TRBJ1-5	-	many	TRBV6-2/TRBV6-3	TGTGCCAGCAGTTATATGGTCGATTTCTGGACACCCTCCCATAGCAATCAGCCCCAGCATTTT	CASSYMVDFWTPSHSNQPQHF
TRBJ2-1	TRBD2	many	TRBV6-2/TRBV6-3	TGTGCCAGCAGTAAGCTAGCGGGAGTAGGTGAGCAGTTCTTC	CASSKLAGVGEQFF
TRBJ1-6	-	many	TRBV4-3	TGCGCCAGCAGCCAAGTTTTGAAGGGTAGTGAAAATTCACCCCTCCACTTT	CASSQVLKGSENSPLHF
TRBJ2-7	TRBD1	many	TRBV11-2	TGTGCCAGCAGCTACCGGGACAGGGTTTACGAGCAGTACTTC	CASSYRDRVYEQYF
TRBJ1-2	TRBD1	-	TRBV20-1	TGCAGTGCACCCGGACAGGGGATGGCCGGCTACACCTTC	CSAPGQGMAGYTF
TRBJ1-5	-	many	TRBV5-1	TGCGCCAGCAGCTTATCAGGGAATAGCAATCAGCCCCAGCATTTT	CASSLSGNSNQPQHF
TRBJ2-5	TRBD1	many	TRBV6-2/TRBV6-3	TGTGCCAGCAGATCACAGGGGGCGGTGGGAGAGACCCAGTACTTC	CASRSQGAVGETQYF
TRBJ2-3	-	many	TRBV6-6	TGTGCCAGCAGCCCTACGGGCAGGAGCACAGATACGCAGTATTTT	CASSPTGRSTDTQYF
TRBJ2-7	TRBD1	many	TRBV18	TGTGCCAGCTCACCCCGGGACAGCTCCTACGAGCAGTACTTC	CASSPRDSSYEQYF
TRBJ2-1	TRBD2	many	TRBV7-2	TGTGCCAGCAGCTTATCGGGACTAGCTGAGTTCTTC	CASSLSGLAEFF
TRBJ2-2	-	-	TRBV2	TGTGCCAGCATGCTCTTCCCCAGGGAGCTGTTTTTT	CASMLFPRELFF
TRBJ2-3	TRBD1	-	TRBV12-5	TGTGCTAGTGCCCCCGGGACAGGGATCACAGATACGCAGTATTTT	CASAPGTGITDTQYF
TRBJ2-5	TRBD2	many	TRBV30	TGTGCCTGGACAGCGGGAGATACGCGGGAGACCCAGTACTTC	CAWTAGDTRETQYF
TRBJ2-1	TRBD1	many	TRBV24-1	TGTGCCACCGGCGGGGGACAGGGCTACAATGAGCAGTTCTTC	CATGGGQGYNEQFF
TRBJ2-1	-	many	TRBV7-2	TGTGCCAGCAGGGCCGGGGCGTATGAGCAGTTCTTC	CASRAGAYEQFF
TRBJ1-1	-	-	TRBV29-1	TGCAGCGTTAAGGGGGGCGGAACGAACACTGAAGCTTTCTTCTTT	CSVKGGGTNTEAFFF
TRBJ2-7	-	many	TRBV6-5	TGTGCCACCTGGTCCGGCTCCTACGAGCAGTACTTC	CATWSGSYEQYF
TRBJ2-3	-	-	TRBV12-3/TRBV12-4	TGTGCCAGCAGCAGAGATGGGTCTGGGGCAGATACGCAGTATTTT	CASSRDGSGADTQYF
TRBJ2-3	-	many	TRBV12-3/TRBV12-4	TGTGCCAGCAGCTACGGACGGATCACAGATACGCAGTATTTT	CASSYGRITDTQYF
TRBJ1-1	-	-	TRBV7-6	TGTGCCAGCAGCCCTGGAGGAACCGTGAACACTGAAGCTTTCTTT	CASSPGGTVNTEAFF
TRBJ2-7	-	many	TRBV29-1	TGCAGCGTTGCAGCGAGAGGCTACGAGCAGTACTTC	CSVAARGYEQYF
TRBJ2-7	-	many	TRBV27	TGTGCCAGCAGTTTAAAGGACCGTCGCTACGAGCAGTACTTC	CASSLKDRRYEQYF
TRBJ2-6	-	many	TRBV4-1	TGCGCCAGCAGCCACGGGACATCCTCTGGGGCCAACGTCCTGACTTTC	CASSHGTSSGANVLTF
TRBJ2-5	TRBD1	many	TRBV18	TGTGCCAGCTCACCCGGGGACAGTAGAGGAGAGACCCAGTACTTC	CASSPGDSRGETQYF
TRBJ2-1	-	-	TRBV9	TGTGCCAGCAGCGTAGGGTCGGGGCTCTCCTACAATGAGCAGTTCTTC	CASSVGSGLSYNEQFF
TRBJ2-5	TRBD2	-	TRBV5-4	TGTGCCAGCAGCTTGCCTAGCGGGAGCCAAGAGACCCAGTACTTC	CASSLPSGSQETQYF
TRBJ2-6	TRBD1	many	TRBV28	TGTGCCAGCCAGTTCCGGGACAGGGGGTTCGAGACCTCTGGGGCCAACGTCCTGACTTTC	CASQFRDRGFETSGANVLTF
TRBJ2-1	-	many	TRBV28	TGTGCCAGCAGACTCGAAGGGTTCTCCTACAATGAGCAGTTCTTC	CASRLEGFSYNEQFF
TRBJ2-5	-	many	TRBV7-7	TGTGCCAGCAGCTTTACAGCCAAAGAGACCCATTACTTC	CASSFTAKETHYF
TRBJ1-1	-	many	TRBV10-3	TGTGCCATCGGGAGCGGCATGAACACTGAAGCTTTCTTT	CAIGSGMNTEAFF
TRBJ2-1	TRBD2	-	TRBV9	TGTGCCAGCAGCCTCACTAGCGGGAGTACGGGCAATGAGCAGTTCTTC	CASSLTSGSTGNEQFF
TRBJ2-5	-	many	TRBV6-2/TRBV6-3	TGTGCCAGCAGTTACTCAACTAGCCACGAGACCCAGTACTTC	CASSYSTSHETQYF
TRBJ2-5	-	many	TRBV20-1	TGCAGTGCTGAGGCCAACCAAGAGACCCAGTACTTC	CSAEANQETQYF
TRBJ1-1	TRBD1	many	TRBV29-1	TGCAGCGGAGGACAGGGGGCGATCACTGAAGCTTTCTTT	CSGGQGAITEAFF
TRBJ1-3	-	many	TRBV7-2	TGTGCCAGCAGCTTCCGGAGGGGGGCTTATGGAAACACCATATATTTT	CASSFRRGAYGNTIYF
TRBJ2-1	TRBD2	many	TRBV29-1	TGCAGCGTTGACGTAGCGGGAGCCTTCAATGAGCAGTTCTTC	CSVDVAGAFNEQFF
TRBJ1-5	-	many	TRBV27	TGTGCCAGCGCCCAGGGTGGTCAGCCCCAGCATTTT	CASAQGGQPQHF
TRBJ2-2	-	many	TRBV4-3	TGCGCCAGCAGCCAAGATACTCCAGGTTACGGCGGGGAGCTGTTTTTT	CASSQDTPGYGGELFF
TRBJ2-1	-	many	TRBV6-2/TRBV6-3	TGTGCCAGCAGTGCCCCGGGATCTATGGGTGAGCAGTTCTTC	CASSAPGSMGEQFF
TRBJ2-5	-	-	TRBV7-2	TGTGCCAGCAGCTTAGAAGCAGCAGGGACCCAGTACTTC	CASSLEAAGTQYF
TRBJ2-1	TRBD2	many	TRBV3-1	TGTGCCAGCAGCCAAGGCGGGGCGGGAGGTTTTAGTGAGCAGTTCTTC	CASSQGGAGGFSEQFF
TRBJ2-7	TRBD1	many	TRBV19	TGTGCCAGTAGTATCGGGACAGGGGCCTACGAGCAGTACTTC	CASSIGTGAYEQYF
TRBJ1-2	TRBD1	many	TRBV2	TGTGCCAGCAGTGTCCGGACAGGCATTGGCTATGGCTACACCTTC	CASSVRTGIGYGYTF
TRBJ1-1	-	many	TRBV5-5	TGTGCCAGCAGCTTGGTGATGGGGGATTTAAACACTGAAGCTTTCTTT	CASSLVMGDLNTEAFF
TRBJ2-1	-	many	TRBV5-1	TGCGCCAGCAGCTTGGTAGGCGCGAGCTCCTACAATGAGCAGTTCTTC	CASSLVGASSYNEQFF
TRBJ2-2	TRBD2	many	TRBV7-2	TGTGCCAGCAGCCGCAGCGGGAGTCGGGGAACCGGGGAGCTGTTTTTT	CASSRSGSRGTGELFF
TRBJ1-5	-	many	TRBV11-2	TGTGCCAGCAGCTTAGACCGGAACCAGCCCCAGCATTTT	CASSLDRNQPQHF
TRBJ2-5	-	many	TRBV12-3/TRBV12-4	TGTGCCAGCAGTTTATGGTCGGGCGGGTCGGAGACCCAGTACTTC	CASSLWSGGSETQYF
TRBJ2-1	TRBD2	-	TRBV9	TGTGCCAGCAGCGTAGCGGGACTAGCGGGAGGATATGAGCAGTTCTTC	CASSVAGLAGGYEQFF
TRBJ1-5	-	many	TRBV6-2/TRBV6-3	TGTGCCAGCAGTTACTCGAAGGGCGCCGGCGAGGGATACAATCAGCCCCAGCATTTT	CASSYSKGAGEGYNQPQHF
TRBJ2-1	TRBD1	many	TRBV5-1	TGCGCCAGCAGCTTGGTAGGGGACAGGGGCGTCGGTAGTGAGCAGTTCTTC	CASSLVGDRGVGSEQFF